The present TCR beta chain was sequenced within a study of OX40 agonist ivuxolimab in advanced cancers. Study summary: Ivuxolimab, an antibody that agonizes OX40 (CD134), was administered to the patients.

Generated by immunoSEQ multiplex PCR, the TCRdb table keeps only in-frame clones and is missing some. This repertoire shows 98,000 or so clones, roughly nine tenths found once; its top ten account for more than 0.8%. The sequence derives from an adult with an advanced solid tumor such as melanoma, head and neck, liver or kidney cancer. The sequences come from CD4+ or CD8+ T cells sorted from blood, collected in a trial of the OX40 agonist ivuxolimab.

The CDR3 loop reads CASSWSDRDYGYTF. The CDR3 DNA reads TGTGCCAGCAGCTGGTCGGACAGGGACTATGGCTACACCTTC. The chain links TRBV11-1 to TRBJ1-2; 8 nucleotides line up with TRBD1. J was trimmed by 3 bases and V by 4 bases; bases with no gene match: 4. This CDR3 has 14 residues. Germline-derived CDR1 and CDR2 are SGHAT and FQDESV (reference sequence). Variable domain in full (rest from reference TRBV11-1 and TRBJ1-2): EAEVAQSPRYKITEKSQAVAFWCDPISGHATLYWYRQILGQGPELLVQFQDESVVDDSQLPKDRFSAERLKGVDSTLKIQPAELGDSAMYLCASSWSDRDYGYTFGSGTRLTVV.